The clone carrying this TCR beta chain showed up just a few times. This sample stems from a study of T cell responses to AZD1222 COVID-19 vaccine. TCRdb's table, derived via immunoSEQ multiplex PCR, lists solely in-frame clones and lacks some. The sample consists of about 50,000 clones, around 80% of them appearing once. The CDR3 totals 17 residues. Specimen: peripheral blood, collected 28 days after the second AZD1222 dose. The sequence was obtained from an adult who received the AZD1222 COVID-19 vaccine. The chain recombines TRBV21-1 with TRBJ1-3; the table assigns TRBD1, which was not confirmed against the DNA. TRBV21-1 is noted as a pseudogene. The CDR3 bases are TGTGCCAGCAAATATATACAGGGGTCCTGCTCTGGAAACACCATATATTTT. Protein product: CASKYIQGSCSGNTIYF.